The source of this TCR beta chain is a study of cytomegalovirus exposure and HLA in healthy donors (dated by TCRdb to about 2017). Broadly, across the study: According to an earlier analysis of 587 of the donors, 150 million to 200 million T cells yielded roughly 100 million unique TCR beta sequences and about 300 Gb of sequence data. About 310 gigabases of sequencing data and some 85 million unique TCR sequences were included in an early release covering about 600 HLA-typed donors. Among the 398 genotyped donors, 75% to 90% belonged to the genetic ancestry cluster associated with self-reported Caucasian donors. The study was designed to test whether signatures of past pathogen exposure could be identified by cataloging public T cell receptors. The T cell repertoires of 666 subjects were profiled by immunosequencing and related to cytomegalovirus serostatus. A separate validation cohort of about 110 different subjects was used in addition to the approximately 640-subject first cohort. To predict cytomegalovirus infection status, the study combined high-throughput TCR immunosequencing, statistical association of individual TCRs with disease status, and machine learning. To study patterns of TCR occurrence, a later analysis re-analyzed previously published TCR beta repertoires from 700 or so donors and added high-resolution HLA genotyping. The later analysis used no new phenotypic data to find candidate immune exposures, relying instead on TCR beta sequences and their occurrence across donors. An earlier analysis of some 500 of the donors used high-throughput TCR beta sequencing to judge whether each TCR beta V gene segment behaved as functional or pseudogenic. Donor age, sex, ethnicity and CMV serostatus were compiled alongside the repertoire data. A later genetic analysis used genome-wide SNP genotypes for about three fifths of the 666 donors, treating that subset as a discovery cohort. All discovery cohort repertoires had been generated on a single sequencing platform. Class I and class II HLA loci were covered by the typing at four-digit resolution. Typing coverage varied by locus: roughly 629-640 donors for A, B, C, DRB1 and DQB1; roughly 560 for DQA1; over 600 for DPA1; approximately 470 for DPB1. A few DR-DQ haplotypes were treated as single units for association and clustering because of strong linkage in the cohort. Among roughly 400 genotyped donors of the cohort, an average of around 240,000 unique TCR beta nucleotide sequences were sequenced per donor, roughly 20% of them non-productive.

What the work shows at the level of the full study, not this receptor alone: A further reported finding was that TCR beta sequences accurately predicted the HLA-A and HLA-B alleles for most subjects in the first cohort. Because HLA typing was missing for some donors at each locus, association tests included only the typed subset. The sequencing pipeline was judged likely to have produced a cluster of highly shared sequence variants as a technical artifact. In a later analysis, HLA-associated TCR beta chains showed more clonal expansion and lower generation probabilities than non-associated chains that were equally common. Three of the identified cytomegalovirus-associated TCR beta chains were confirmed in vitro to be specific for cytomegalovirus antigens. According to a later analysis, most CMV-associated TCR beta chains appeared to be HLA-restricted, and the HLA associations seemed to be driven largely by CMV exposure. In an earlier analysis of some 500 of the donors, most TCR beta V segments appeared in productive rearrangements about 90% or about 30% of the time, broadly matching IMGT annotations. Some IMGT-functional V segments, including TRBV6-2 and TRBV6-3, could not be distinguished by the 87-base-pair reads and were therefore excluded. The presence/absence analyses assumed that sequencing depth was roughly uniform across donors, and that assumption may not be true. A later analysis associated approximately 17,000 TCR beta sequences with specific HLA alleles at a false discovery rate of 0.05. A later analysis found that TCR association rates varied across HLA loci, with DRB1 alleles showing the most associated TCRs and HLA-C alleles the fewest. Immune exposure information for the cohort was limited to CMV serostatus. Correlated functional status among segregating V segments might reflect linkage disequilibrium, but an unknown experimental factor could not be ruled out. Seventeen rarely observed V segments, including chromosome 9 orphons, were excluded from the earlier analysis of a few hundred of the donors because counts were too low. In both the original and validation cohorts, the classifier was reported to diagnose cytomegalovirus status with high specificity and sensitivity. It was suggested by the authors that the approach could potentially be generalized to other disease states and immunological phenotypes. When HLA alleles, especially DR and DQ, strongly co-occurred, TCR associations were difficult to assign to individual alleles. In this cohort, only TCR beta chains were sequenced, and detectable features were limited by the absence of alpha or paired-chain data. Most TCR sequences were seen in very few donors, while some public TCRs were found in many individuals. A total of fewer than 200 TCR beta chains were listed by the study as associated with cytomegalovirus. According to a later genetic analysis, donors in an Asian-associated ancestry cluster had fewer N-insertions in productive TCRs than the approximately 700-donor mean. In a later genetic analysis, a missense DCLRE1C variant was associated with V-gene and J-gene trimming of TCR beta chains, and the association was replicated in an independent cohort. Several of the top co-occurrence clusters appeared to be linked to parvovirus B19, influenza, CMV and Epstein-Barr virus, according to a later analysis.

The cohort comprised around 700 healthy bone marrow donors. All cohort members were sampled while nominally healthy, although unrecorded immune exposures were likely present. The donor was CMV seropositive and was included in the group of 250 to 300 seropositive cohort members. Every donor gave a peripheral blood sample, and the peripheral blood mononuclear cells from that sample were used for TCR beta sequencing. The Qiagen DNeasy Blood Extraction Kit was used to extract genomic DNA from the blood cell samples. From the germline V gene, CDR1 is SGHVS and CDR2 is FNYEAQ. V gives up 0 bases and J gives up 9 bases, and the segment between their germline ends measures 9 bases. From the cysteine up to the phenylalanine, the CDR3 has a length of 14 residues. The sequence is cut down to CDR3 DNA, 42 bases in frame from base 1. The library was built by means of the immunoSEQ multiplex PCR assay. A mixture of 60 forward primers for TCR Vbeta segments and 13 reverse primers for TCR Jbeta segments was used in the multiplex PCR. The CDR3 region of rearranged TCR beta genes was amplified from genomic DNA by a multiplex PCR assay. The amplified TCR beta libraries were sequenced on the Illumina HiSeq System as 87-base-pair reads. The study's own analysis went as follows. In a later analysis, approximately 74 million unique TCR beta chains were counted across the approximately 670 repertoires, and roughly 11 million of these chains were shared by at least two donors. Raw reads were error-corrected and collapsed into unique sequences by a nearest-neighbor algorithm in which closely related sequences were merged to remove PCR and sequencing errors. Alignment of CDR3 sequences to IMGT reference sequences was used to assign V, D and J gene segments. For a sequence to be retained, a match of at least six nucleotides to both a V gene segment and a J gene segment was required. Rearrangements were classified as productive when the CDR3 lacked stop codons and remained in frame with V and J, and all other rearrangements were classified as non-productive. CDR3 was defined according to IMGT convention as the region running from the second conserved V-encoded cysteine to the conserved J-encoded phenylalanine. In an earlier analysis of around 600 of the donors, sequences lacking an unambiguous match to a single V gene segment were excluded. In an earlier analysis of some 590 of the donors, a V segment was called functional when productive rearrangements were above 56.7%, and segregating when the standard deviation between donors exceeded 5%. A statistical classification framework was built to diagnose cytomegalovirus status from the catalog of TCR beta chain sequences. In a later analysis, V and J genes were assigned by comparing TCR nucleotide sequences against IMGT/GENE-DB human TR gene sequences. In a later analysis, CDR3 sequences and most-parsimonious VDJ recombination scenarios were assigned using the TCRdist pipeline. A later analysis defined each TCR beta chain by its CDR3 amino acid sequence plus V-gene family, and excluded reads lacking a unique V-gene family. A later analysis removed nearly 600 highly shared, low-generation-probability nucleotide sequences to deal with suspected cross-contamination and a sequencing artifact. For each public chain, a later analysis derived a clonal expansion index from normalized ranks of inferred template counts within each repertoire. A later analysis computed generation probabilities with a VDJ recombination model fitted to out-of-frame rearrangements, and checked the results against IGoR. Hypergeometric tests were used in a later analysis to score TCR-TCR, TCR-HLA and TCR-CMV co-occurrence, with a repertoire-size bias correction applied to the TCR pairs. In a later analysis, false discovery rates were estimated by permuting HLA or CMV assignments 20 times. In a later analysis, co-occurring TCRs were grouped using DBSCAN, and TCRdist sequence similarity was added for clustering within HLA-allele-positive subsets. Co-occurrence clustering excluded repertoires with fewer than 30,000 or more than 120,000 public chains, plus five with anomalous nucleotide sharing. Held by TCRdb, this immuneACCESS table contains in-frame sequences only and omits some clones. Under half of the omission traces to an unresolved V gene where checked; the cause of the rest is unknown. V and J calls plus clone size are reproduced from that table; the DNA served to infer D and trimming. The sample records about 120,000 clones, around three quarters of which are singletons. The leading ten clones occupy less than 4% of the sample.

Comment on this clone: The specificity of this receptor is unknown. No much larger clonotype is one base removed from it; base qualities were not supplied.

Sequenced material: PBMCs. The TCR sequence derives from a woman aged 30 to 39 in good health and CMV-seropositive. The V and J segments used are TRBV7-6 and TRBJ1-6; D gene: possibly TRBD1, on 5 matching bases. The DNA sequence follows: TGTGCCAGCAGCTTAGCCAGGGTTGGTTCACCCCTCCACTTT. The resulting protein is CASSLARVGSPLHF.